One sample yielded the 18 T cell receptor beta chains listed below, sequenced in a study of cytomegalovirus exposure and HLA in healthy donors. Here immunoSEQ multiplex PCR was the method, and the copy in TCRdb shows in-frame clones only, minus some. The sample has over 150,000 clones; around 85% are singletons. Sequences were obtained from PBMCs. Receptors originate from a young man in good health and CMV-seropositive.

The J gene is TRBJ1-5, the V gene TRBV6-5, with a weak D call TRBD1 (5 bases). Per the germline V gene, CDR1 is MNHEY and CDR2 is SVGAGI. This CDR3 is 15 amino acids long. Trimming left V 2 bases short and J 1 base short, with 9 bases between. The CDR3 DNA follows: TGTGCCAGCAGTTACGCGACAGAAAGCAATCAGCCCCAGCATTTT. This sequence encodes CASSYATESNQPQHF.

The CDR3 reads CASKRTGSINEQFF. The DNA of the CDR3 is TGTGCCAGCAAAAGGACAGGATCCATCAATGAGCAGTTCTTC. The chain is built from TRBV2 and TRBJ2-1; 7 positions match TRBD1. The germline CDR1 and CDR2 sequences are SNHLY and FYNNEI. The CDR3 is made up of 14 amino acids. Trimming took 7 bases from V and 6 from J; bases not matched to a gene: 9.

This chain links TRBV5-6 with TRBJ2-5, with D possibly TRBD1 on 6 matching bases. The CDR3 length is 15 residues. CDR1 is SGHDT and CDR2 is YYEEEE in the germline V gene. V gave up 1 base and J gave up 4 bases, with 14 bases separating them. As DNA, the CDR3 is TGTGCCAGCAGCTTGACAGCAGGGACACCAGAGACCCAGTACTTC. This sequence encodes CASSLTAGTPETQYF.

The chain combines TRBV6-1 with TRBJ2-7; weak D call: TRBD2 (6 bases). V was shortened by 1 base and J by 3 bases, with 10 bases between the two germline ends. From germline, CDR1 is MNHNS and CDR2 SASEGT. CDR3 size: 14 residues. The CDR3 here is CASSEGGTLYEQYF. DNA for the CDR3: TGTGCCAGCAGTGAAGGGGGGACTCTCTACGAGCAGTACTTC.

J is TRBJ2-7 and V is TRBV10-3; D not certain. Deletions cut 2 bases from V and 2 bases from J, with 10 bases between. The germline V gene has CDR1 ENHRY and CDR2 SYGVKD. This CDR3 is 14 amino acids long. DNA for the CDR3: TGTGCCATCAGTGAGAACCATCGGGCCTACGAGCAGTACTTC. Encoded protein: CAISENHRAYEQYF.

This chain joins TRBV5-1 and TRBJ2-7, with 10 bases aligning to TRBD2. The CDR3 sequence is 14 residues long. The germline V gene has CDR1 SGHRS and CDR2 YFSETQ. After removal of 1 base from V and 7 bases from J, the junction contained 5 bases not matched to a gene. DNA for the CDR3: TGCGCCAGCAGCTTGCAAGCGGGAGGGCTAGAGCAGTACTTC. Its translation is CASSLQAGGLEQYF.

V gene TRBV30 combines with J gene TRBJ2-5; maybe TRBD1 (6 bases). The CDR3 is 12 amino acids. CDR1 and CDR2 (germline): GTSNPN, SVGIG (reference sequence). Trimming removed 3 bases at V and 4 bases at J, with 9 bases between. The CDR3 bases are TGTGCCTGGAGCAACAGGGCAGAGACCCAGTACTTC. Translation gives CAWSNRAETQYF.

The chain combines TRBV5-6 with TRBJ2-1; 11 bases are shared with TRBD1. The CDR3 is 15 amino acids. V lost 0 bases, J lost 6 bases, and 2 bases stayed unmatched. Germline V CDR1 and CDR2: SGHDT, YYEEEE. CDR3 nucleotide sequence: TGTGCCAGCAGCTTGGATGGGACAGGGGGCAATGAGCAGTTCTTC. Residues: CASSLDGTGGNEQFF.

The V and J genes are TRBV11-2 and TRBJ2-7; 8 nucleotides match TRBD2. The CDR3 covers 15 residues. V gave up 4 bases and J gave up 3 bases; unmatched junction bases: 8. Germline V CDR1 and CDR2: SGHAT, FQNNGV. The DNA of the CDR3 is TGTGCCAGCAGCTCTGGAATAGCGGGACGCTACGAGCAGTACTTC. Amino acid sequence: CASSSGIAGRYEQYF. Variable domain in full (rest from reference TRBV11-2 and TRBJ2-7): EAGVAQSPRYKIIEKRQSVAFWCNPISGHATLYWYQQILGQGPKLLIQFQNNGVVDDSQLPKDRFSAERLKGVDSTLKIQPAKLEDSAVYLCASSSGIAGRYEQYFGPGTRLTVT.

The chain combines TRBV29-1 with TRBJ2-5; D is unclear. Germline CDR1 reads SQVTM; CDR2 reads ANQGSEA. Trimming removed 6 bases from V and 5 bases from J, with 13 bases in between. The CDR3 is 12 residues long. CDR3 amino acids: CSVALAPETQYF. The CDR3 DNA reads TGCAGCGTGGCCCTGGCCCCGGAGACCCAGTACTTC.

This chain links TRBV5-4 with TRBJ2-7; 13 nucleotides agree with TRBD2. Germline V gene sequence: CDR1 SGHNT, CDR2 YYREEE (reference sequence). The CDR3 runs 14 residues. V was clipped by 6 bases and J by 9 bases; unmatched bases: 9. The CDR3, as DNA: TGTGCCAGCAAACTAGCGGGAGGGCCGAGGCGGCAGTACTTC. Translation gives CASKLAGGPRRQYF. The full variable domain, completed using reference TRBV5-4 and TRBJ2-7, is ETGVTQSPTHLIKTRGQQVTLRCSSQSGHNTVSWYQQALGQGPQFIFQYYREEENGRGNFPPRFSGLQFPNYSSELNVNALELDDSALYLCASKLAGGPRRQYFGPGTRLTVT.

The CDR3 loop is CASSRPGQGNEQYF. For the CDR3, the DNA is TGTGCCAGCAGCCGCCCGGGACAGGGGAACGAGCAGTACTTC. The J gene is TRBJ2-7, the V gene TRBV6-5; 10 nucleotides align to TRBD1. Trimming removed 6 bases from V and 5 bases from J; junction bases left unmatched: 7. Germline CDR1 MNHEY, CDR2 SVGAGI. The CDR3 is 14 amino acids.

A single count supports this clone. The chain joins TRBV27 to TRBJ2-1; D call uncertain. Germline CDR1 is MNHEY and CDR2 is SMNVEV (reference sequence). CDR3 length: 13 amino acids. V was clipped by 2 bases and J by 4 bases, with 6 bases between them. This CDR3 is CASSLGIYNEQFF. The CDR3 DNA reads as TGTGCCAGCAGTTTAGGCATTTACAATGAGCAGTTCTTC.

CDR3 region: CSVQIGGTGVQETQYF. In DNA, the CDR3 is TGCAGCGTCCAAATAGGGGGGACAGGGGTACAAGAGACCCAGTACTTC. The chain uses TRBV29-1 and TRBJ2-5, with 10 bases lining up with TRBD1. CDR1 and CDR2 from the germline V gene are SQVTM and ANQGSEA. CDR3 length: 16 amino acids. With 6 bases clipped from V and 2 bases from J, the junction kept 12 bases outside the gene matches.

The CDR3 sequence is CASSLRHDGIDTQYF. CDR3 nucleotides: TGCGCCAGCAGCTTGCGCCACGACGGGATAGATACGCAGTATTTT. V gene TRBV5-1 combines with J gene TRBJ2-3; the D gene is possibly TRBD2 (5 bases). CDR3 length equals 15 residues. The germline V and J ends were trimmed by 1 base and 5 bases, with 14 bases remaining between them. The germline V gene encodes CDR1 SGHRS and CDR2 YFSETQ.

The DNA for the CDR3 is TGTGCCAGCCGCCAGGGATTGAACACTGAAGCTTTCTTT. Translated: CASRQGLNTEAFF. The chain joins TRBV25-1 to TRBJ1-1, with TRBD1 as a possible D gene (5 bases). The germline gives CDR1 MGHDK, CDR2 SYGVNS. The CDR3 extends over 13 amino acids. Between the trimmed V and J ends, which lost 8 bases and 0 bases, there was a span of 10 bases.

The chain has TRBV5-1 and TRBJ2-5, with D possibly being TRBD1 (5 bases). Per germline, CDR1 SGHRS and CDR2 YFSETQ. Trimming removed 2 bases at V and 0 bases at J, with 11 bases between. There are 15 residues in the CDR3. CDR3 nucleotide sequence: TGCGCCAGCAGCTTCATGACAGAAGACCAAGAGACCCAGTACTTC. Amino acid sequence: CASSFMTEDQETQYF.

This clone is a singleton in its sample. The V and J genes are TRBV19 and TRBJ1-5; no reliable D call. The CDR3 is 13 residues long. The germline CDR1 and CDR2 sequences are LNHDA and SQIVND (reference sequence). V lost 8 bases to trimming and J lost 2 bases, with 10 bases between them. The CDR3 protein is CASGYRGNQPQHF. CDR3 in DNA: TGTGCCAGTGGGTACCGGGGCAATCAGCCCCAGCATTTT.